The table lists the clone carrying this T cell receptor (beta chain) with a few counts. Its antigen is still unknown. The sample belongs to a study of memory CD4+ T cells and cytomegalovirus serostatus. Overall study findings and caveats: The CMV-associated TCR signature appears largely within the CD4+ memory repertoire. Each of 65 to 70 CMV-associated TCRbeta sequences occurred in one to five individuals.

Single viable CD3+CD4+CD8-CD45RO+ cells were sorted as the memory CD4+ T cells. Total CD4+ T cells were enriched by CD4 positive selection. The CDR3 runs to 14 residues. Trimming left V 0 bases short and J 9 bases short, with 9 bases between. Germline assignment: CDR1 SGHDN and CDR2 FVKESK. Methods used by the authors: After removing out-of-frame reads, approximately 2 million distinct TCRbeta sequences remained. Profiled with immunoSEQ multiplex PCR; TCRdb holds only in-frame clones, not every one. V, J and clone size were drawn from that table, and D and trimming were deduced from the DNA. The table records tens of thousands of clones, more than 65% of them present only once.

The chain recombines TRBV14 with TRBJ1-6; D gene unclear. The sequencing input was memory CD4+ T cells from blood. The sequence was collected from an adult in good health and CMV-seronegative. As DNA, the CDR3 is TGTGCCAGCAGCCAAGAATCTACGGTTTCACCCCTCCACTTT. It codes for CASSQESTVSPLHF.